This T cell receptor (beta chain) was captured in a study of blood T cell repertoires in COVID-19. Per the study methods: The assay estimated nucleated cells by amplifying reference gene primers. The repertoire was sequenced with immunoSEQ multiplex PCR; TCRdb's copy has only in-frame clones and lacks some. Clone size and V and J calls were adopted from that table, with D and trimming inferred from the DNA. The table shows roughly 180,000 clones, with around four fifths occurring only once. Study members were between roughly 18 and 100 years old and lived in 20 to 25 US regions. Participants reported their clinical history, and cohort assignment relied on those reports. For recovered donors of Cohort 3, there were two negative PCRs, clearance, or symptom resolution. Germline-derived CDR1 and CDR2 are LGHDT and YNNKEL (reference sequence). The CDR3 is 16 residues long. V was cut by 0 bases and J by 5 bases, with 11 bases left in between.

This clone came up once. This chain links TRBV3-1 (or the pseudogene TRBV3-2) with TRBJ1-6; unclear D gene. The sequenced sample consisted of PBMCs or T cells enriched from blood (not recorded which). The sequence was collected from a man aged 35-49 years who had recovered from COVID-19. The CDR3 DNA is TGTGCCAGCAGCCAAGATGATCCAGTCAATAATTCACCCCTCCACTTT. This translates into CASSQDDPVNNSPLHF.